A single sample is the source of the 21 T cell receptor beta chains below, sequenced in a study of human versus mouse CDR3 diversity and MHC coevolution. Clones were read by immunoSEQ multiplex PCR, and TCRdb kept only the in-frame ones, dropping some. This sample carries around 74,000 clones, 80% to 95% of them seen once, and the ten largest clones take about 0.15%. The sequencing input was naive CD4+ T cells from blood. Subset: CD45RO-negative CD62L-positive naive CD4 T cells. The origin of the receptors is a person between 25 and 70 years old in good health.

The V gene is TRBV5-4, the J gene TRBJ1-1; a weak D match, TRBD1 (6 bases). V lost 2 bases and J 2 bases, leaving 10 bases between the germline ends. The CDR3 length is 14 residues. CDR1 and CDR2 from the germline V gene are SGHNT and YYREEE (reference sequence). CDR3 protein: CASSFRDTNTEAFF. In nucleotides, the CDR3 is TGTGCCAGCAGCTTCCGGGACACAAACACTGAAGCTTTCTTT.

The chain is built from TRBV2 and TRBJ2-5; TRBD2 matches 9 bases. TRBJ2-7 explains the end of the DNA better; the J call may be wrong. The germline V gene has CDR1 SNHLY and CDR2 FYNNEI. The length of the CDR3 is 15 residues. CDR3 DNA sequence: TGTGCCAGCAGCGGTGGCGGGGGGGCCACGTACGAGCAGTACTTC. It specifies CASSGGGGATYEQYF.

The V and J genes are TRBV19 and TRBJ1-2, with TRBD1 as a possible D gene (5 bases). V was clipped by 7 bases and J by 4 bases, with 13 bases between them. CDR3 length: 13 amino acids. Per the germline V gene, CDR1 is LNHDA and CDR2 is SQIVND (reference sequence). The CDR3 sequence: CASNNQGSYGYTF. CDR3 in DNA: TGTGCCAGTAATAATCAGGGATCCTATGGCTACACCTTC.

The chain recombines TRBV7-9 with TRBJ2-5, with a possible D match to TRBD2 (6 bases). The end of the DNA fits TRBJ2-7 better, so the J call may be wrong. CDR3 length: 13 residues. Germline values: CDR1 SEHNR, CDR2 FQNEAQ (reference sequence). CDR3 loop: CASSPTSTYEQYF. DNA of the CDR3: TGTGCCAGCAGCCCAACTAGCACCTACGAGCAGTACTTC.

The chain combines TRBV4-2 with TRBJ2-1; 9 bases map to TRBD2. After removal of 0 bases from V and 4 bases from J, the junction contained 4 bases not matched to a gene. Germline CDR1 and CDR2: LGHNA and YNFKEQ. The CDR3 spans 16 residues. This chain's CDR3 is CASSQDRSGGYNEQFF. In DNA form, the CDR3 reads TGTGCCAGCAGCCAAGATAGGAGCGGGGGGTACAATGAGCAGTTCTTC.

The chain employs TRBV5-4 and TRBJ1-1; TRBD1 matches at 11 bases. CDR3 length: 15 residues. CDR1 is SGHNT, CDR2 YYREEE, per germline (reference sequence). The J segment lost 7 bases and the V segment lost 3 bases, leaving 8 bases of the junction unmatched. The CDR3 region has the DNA TGTGCCAGCAGCTGGACAGGGGGCCGAGCGATTGAAGCTTTCTTT. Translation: CASSWTGGRAIEAFF.

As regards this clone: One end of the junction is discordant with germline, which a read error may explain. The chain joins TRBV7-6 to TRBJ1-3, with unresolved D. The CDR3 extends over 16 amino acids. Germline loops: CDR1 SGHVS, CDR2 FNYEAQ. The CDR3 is CASSREPEASGNTVYF. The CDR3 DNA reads TGTGCCAGCAGCCGAGAACCGGAGGCCTCTGGAAACACCGTATATTTT.

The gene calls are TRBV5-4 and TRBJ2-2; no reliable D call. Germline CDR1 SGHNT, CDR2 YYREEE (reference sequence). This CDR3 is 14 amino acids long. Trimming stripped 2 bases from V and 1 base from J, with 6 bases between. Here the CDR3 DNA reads TGTGCCAGCAGCTTTCCAGGGAACACCGGGGAGCTGTTTTTT. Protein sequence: CASSFPGNTGELFF. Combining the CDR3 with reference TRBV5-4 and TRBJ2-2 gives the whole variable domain ETGVTQSPTHLIKTRGQQVTLRCSSQSGHNTVSWYQQALGQGPQFIFQYYREEENGRGNFPPRFSGLQFPNYSSELNVNALELDDSALYLCASSFPGNTGELFFGEGSRLTVL.

For the CDR3, the DNA is TGTGCCACCCCGAAGGAGCGGGGTCGCGAGCAGTACTTC. Its translation is CATPKERGREQYF. The rearrangement joins TRBV6-1 to TRBJ2-7; 7 bases are shared with TRBD2. Germline V CDR1 and CDR2: MNHNS, SASEGT. The CDR3 is 13 amino acids. After removal of 10 bases from V and 6 bases from J, the junction contained 12 bases not matched to a gene.

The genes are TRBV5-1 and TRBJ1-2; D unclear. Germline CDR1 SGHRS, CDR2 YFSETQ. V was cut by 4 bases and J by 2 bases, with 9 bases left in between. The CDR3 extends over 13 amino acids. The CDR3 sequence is CASSPDGNYGYTF. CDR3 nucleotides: TGCGCCAGCAGCCCCGACGGGAACTATGGCTACACCTTC.

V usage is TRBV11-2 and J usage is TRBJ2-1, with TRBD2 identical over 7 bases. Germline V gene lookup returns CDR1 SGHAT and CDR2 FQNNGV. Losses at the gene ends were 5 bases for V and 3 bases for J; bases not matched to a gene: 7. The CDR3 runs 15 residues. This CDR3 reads CASSPGLESYNEQFF. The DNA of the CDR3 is TGTGCCAGCAGCCCCGGACTAGAGAGCTACAATGAGCAGTTCTTC.

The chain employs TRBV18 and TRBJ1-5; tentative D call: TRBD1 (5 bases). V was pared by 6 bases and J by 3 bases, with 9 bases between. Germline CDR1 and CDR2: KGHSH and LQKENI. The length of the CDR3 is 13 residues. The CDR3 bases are TGTGCCAGCTCTGACAGCATCAATCAGCCCCAGCATTTT. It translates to CASSDSINQPQHF.

CDR3 in DNA: TGTGCCATCACAGGGATGGAAGGGTCACCCCTCCACTTT. It is translated as CAITGMEGSPLHF. The V call is TRBV10-3, the J call TRBJ1-6; D might be TRBD1 (5 bases). Germline V CDR1 and CDR2: ENHRY, SYGVKD. Trimming took 7 bases from V and 10 from J, leaving 14 bases between them. This CDR3 is built from 13 residues.

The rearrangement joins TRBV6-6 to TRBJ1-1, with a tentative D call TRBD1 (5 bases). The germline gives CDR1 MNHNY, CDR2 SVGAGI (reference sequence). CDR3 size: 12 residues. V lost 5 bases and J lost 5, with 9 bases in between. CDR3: CASSNRQTEAFF. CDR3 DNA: TGTGCCAGCAGTAACCGACAGACTGAAGCTTTCTTT.

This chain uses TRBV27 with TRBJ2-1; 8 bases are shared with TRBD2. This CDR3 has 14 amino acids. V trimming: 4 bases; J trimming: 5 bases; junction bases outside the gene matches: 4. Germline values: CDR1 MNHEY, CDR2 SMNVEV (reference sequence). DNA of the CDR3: TGTGCCAGCAGTTCCGGGAGGGGAAACAATGAGCAGTTCTTC. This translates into CASSSGRGNNEQFF.

The CDR3 loop is CAYMRNEQFF. The CDR3 bases are TGTGCCTACATGAGGAATGAGCAGTTCTTC. This rearrangement joins TRBV30 to TRBJ2-1; D call uncertain. V shed 7 bases and J shed 7 bases, with 8 bases lying between them. CDR3 length: 10 amino acids. Germline V gives CDR1 GTSNPN, CDR2 SVGIG (reference sequence). Variable domain in full (rest from reference TRBV30 and TRBJ2-1): SQTIHQWPATLVQPVGSPLSLECTVEGTSNPNLYWYRQAAGRGLQLLFYSVGIGQISSEVPQNLSASRPQDRQFILSSKKLLLSDSGFYLCAYMRNEQFFGPGTRLTVL.

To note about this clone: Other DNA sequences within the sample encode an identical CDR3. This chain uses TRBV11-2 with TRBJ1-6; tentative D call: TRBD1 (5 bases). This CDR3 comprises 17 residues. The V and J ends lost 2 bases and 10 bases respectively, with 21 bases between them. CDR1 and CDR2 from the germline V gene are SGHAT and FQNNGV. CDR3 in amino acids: CASSLRGLGAANSPLHF. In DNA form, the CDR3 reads TGTGCCAGCAGCTTAAGGGGACTTGGGGCCGCCAACTCACCCCTCCACTTT.

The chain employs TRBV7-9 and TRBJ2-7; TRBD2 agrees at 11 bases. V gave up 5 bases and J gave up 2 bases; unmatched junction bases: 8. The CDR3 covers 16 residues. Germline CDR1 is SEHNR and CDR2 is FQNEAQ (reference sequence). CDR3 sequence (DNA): TGTGCCAGCAGCCCATTAGCGGGGGGGCTAGCCTACGAGCAGTACTTC. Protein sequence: CASSPLAGGLAYEQYF. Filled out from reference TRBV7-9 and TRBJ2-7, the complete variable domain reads DTGVSQNPRHKITKRGQNVTFRCDPISEHNRLYWYRQTLGQGPEFLTYFQNEAQLEKSRLLSDRFSAERPKGSFSTLEIQRTEQGDSAMYLCASSPLAGGLAYEQYFGPGTRLTVT.

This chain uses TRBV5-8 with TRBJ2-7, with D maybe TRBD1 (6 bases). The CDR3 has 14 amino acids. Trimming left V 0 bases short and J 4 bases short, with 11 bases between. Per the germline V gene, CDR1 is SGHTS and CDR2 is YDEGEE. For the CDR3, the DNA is TGTGCCAGCAGCTTGGACAGGGCCAGATACGAGCAGTACTTC. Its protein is CASSLDRARYEQYF.

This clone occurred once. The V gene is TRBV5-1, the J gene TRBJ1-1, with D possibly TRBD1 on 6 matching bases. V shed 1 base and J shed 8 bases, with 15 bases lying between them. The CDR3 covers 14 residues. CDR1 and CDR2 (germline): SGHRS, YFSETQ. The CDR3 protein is CASSLLSGDGEAFF. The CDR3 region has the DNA TGCGCCAGCAGCTTGTTGTCAGGGGATGGCGAAGCTTTCTTT. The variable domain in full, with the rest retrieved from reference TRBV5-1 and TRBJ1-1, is KAGVTQTPRYLIKTRGQQVTLSCSPISGHRSVSWYQQTPGQGLQFLFEYFSETQRNKGNFPGRFSGRQFSNSRSEMNVSTLELGDSALYLCASSLLSGDGEAFFGQGTRLTVV.

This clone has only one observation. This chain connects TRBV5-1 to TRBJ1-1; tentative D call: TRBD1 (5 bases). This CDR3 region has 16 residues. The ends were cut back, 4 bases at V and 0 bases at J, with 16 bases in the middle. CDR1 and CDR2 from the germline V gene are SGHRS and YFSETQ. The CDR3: CASSRGPPGLNTEAFF. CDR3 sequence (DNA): TGCGCCAGCAGCAGAGGTCCCCCAGGGTTGAACACTGAAGCTTTCTTT. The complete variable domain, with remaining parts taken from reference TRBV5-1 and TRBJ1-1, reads KAGVTQTPRYLIKTRGQQVTLSCSPISGHRSVSWYQQTPGQGLQFLFEYFSETQRNKGNFPGRFSGRQFSNSRSEMNVSTLELGDSALYLCASSRGPPGLNTEAFFGQGTRLTVV.